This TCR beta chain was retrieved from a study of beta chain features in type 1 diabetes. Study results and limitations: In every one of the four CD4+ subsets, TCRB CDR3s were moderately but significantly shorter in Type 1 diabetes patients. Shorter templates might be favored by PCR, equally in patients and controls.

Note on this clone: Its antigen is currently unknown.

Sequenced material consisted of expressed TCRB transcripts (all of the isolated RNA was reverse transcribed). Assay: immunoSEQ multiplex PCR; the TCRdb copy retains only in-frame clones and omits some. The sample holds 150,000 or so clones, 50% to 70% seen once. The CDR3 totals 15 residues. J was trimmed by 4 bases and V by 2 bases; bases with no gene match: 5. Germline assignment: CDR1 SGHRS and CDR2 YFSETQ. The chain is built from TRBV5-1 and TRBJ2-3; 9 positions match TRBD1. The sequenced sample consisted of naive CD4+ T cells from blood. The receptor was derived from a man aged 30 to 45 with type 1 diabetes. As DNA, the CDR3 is TGCGCCAGCAGCTTCCCGGGACAGGGCGCAGATACGCAGTATTTT. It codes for CASSFPGQGADTQYF.